A single sample is the source of the 24 T cell receptor beta chains below, sequenced in a study of blood T cell repertoires in COVID-19. The protocol was immunoSEQ multiplex PCR, while the TCRdb copy is restricted to in-frame clones and leaves out a portion. The data contain 130,000 to 150,000 clones, less than 90% of them singletons. The specimen sequenced was PBMCs or T cells enriched from blood (not recorded which). These receptors originate from a woman in her fifties or sixties who had been exposed to COVID-19.

This clone was seen only once. The chain uses TRBV5-8 and TRBJ1-5; D is uncertain. Germline V gene data show CDR1 as SGHTS and CDR2 as YDEGEE. There are 14 residues in the CDR3. V shed 1 base and J shed 7 bases, with 12 bases lying between them. CDR3 amino acids: CASSLHQRSQPQHF. The CDR3 DNA is TGTGCCAGCAGCTTGCACCAGAGGAGCCAGCCCCAGCATTTT.

This clone has only one observation. This chain connects TRBV30 to TRBJ2-1; the match to TRBD2 covers 9 bases. The V gene's germline CDR1 is GTSNPN and CDR2 SVGIG (reference sequence). This CDR3 region has 17 residues. V trimming: 3 bases; J trimming: 6 bases; junction bases outside the gene matches: 15. CDR3 nucleotides: TGTGCCTGGAGAAATATCTTGAGCGGGAGGAAGAGCAATGAGCAGTTCTTC. As protein: CAWRNILSGRKSNEQFF.

V and J are TRBV5-1 and TRBJ1-6; 8 positions agree with TRBD1. Per the germline V gene, CDR1 is SGHRS and CDR2 is YFSETQ. The CDR3 runs to 13 residues. V dropped 4 bases and J dropped 10; count of bases not matched to a gene: 4. The CDR3 DNA reads TGCGCCAGCAGCGCCACAGGGGGATCACCCCTCCACTTT. Translation gives CASSATGGSPLHF.

The V gene is TRBV10-3, the J gene TRBJ1-3, with D maybe TRBD1 (6 bases). V dropped 4 bases and J dropped 2 bases, with 6 bases sitting between them. The length of the CDR3 is 13 residues. Germline CDR1 and CDR2: ENHRY and SYGVKD. CDR3 amino acids: CAISGTAGNTIYF. The CDR3 nucleotides are TGTGCCATCAGTGGGACAGCTGGAAACACCATATATTTT.

CDR3 nucleotides: TGTGCCAGCAGTTTTAATAGCTACGGGGAGCTGTTTTTT. It specifies CASSFNSYGELFF. This rearrangement joins TRBV27 to TRBJ2-2; no reliable D call. The CDR3 consists of 13 residues. Germline assignment: CDR1 MNHEY and CDR2 SMNVEV (reference sequence). The V end lost 3 bases, the J end lost 7 bases, and 9 bases lay between the germline ends.

CDR3 amino acids: CASSTPRQFRNTIYF. In DNA, the CDR3 is TGTGCCAGCAGCACACCCAGACAGTTTAGAAACACCATATATTTT. The chain carries TRBV2 and TRBJ1-3, with D tentatively TRBD1 (5 bases). The germline V and J ends were trimmed by 6 bases and 5 bases, with 17 bases remaining between them. Germline assignment: CDR1 SNHLY and CDR2 FYNNEI. The CDR3 loop spans 15 amino acids.

V is TRBV10-3 and J is TRBJ1-4; 7 bases agree with TRBD1. The CDR3 loop spans 14 amino acids. V dropped 5 bases and J dropped 7; count of bases not matched to a gene: 7. Germline loops: CDR1 ENHRY, CDR2 SYGVKD. The DNA of the CDR3 is TGTGCCATCAGTCAGACAGGGATAGGTGAAAAACTGTTTTTT. It codes for CAISQTGIGEKLFF.

The gene calls are TRBV4-1 and TRBJ2-1; 10 nucleotides line up with TRBD1. CDR3 size: 16 residues. After removal of 2 bases from V and 6 bases from J, the junction contained 7 bases not matched to a gene. Germline CDR1 and CDR2: MGHRA and YSYEKL. CDR3 amino acids: CASSQQGQGVGNEQFF. The CDR3 DNA follows: TGCGCCAGCAGCCAACAAGGACAGGGGGTAGGCAATGAGCAGTTCTTC.

The rearrangement links TRBV15 to TRBJ1-1; the D gene is possibly TRBD1 (6 bases). From germline, CDR1 is LNHNV and CDR2 YYDKDF (reference sequence). V was clipped by 1 base and J by 1 base, with 10 bases between them. This CDR3 spans 15 amino acids. This chain's CDR3 is CATSRALTGNTEAFF. As DNA, the CDR3 is TGTGCCACCAGCAGAGCCTTGACAGGGAACACTGAAGCTTTCTTT.

V usage is TRBV18 and J usage is TRBJ1-4, with a tentative D call TRBD1 (5 bases). Germline CDR1 KGHSH, CDR2 LQKENI. The germline V and J ends were trimmed by 3 bases and 8 bases, with 16 bases remaining between them. The CDR3 is made up of 15 amino acids. In DNA, the CDR3 is TGTGCCAGCTCACCGGGGGTCGGGGGAAAAGAAAAACTGTTTTTT. Its protein product is CASSPGVGGKEKLFF. The whole variable domain, filled in from reference TRBV18 and TRBJ1-4, reads NAGVMQNPRHLVRRRGQEARLRCSPMKGHSHVYWYRQLPEEGLKFMVYLQKENIIDESGMPKERFSAEFPKEGPSILRIQQVVRGDSAAYFCASSPGVGGKEKLFFGSGTQLSVL.

The rearrangement joins TRBV5-1 to TRBJ1-1; perhaps TRBD1 as D (5 bases). V dropped 4 bases and J dropped 5 bases, with 15 bases sitting between them. The germline V gene has CDR1 SGHRS and CDR2 YFSETQ. There are 14 residues in the CDR3. The CDR3 coding sequence is TGCGCCAGCAGCCCGACAGCCGTAGGGACTGAAGCTTTCTTT. This gives the protein CASSPTAVGTEAFF. The full variable domain, with the rest looked up from reference TRBV5-1 and TRBJ1-1, is KAGVTQTPRYLIKTRGQQVTLSCSPISGHRSVSWYQQTPGQGLQFLFEYFSETQRNKGNFPGRFSGRQFSNSRSEMNVSTLELGDSALYLCASSPTAVGTEAFFGQGTRLTVV.

This rearrangement joins TRBV4-3 to TRBJ1-2, with D perhaps matching TRBD1 (6 bases). V lost 0 bases and J lost 5, with 13 bases in between. Germline V gives CDR1 LGHNA, CDR2 YSLEER. This CDR3 is built from 15 residues. The CDR3 nucleotides are TGCGCCAGCAGCCAAGATACCCAGGGGAATTATGGCTACACCTTC. This codes for CASSQDTQGNYGYTF.

This chain joins TRBV12-3 or TRBV12-4 and TRBJ1-2; 9 bases map to TRBD1. After removal of 6 bases from V and 7 bases from J, the junction contained 3 bases not matched to a gene. This CDR3 has 12 residues. CDR3 in DNA: TGTGCCAGCAGAGGGACAGGGTTTGGCTACACCTTC. Translated, it gives CASRGTGFGYTF.

V gene TRBV7-3 combines with J gene TRBJ2-3, with TRBD2 identical over 11 bases. Germline V CDR1 and CDR2: SGHTA, FQGTGA. The CDR3 length is 16 residues. Unmatched junction bases numbered 10, after V lost 5 bases and J lost 6 bases. The CDR3 sequence is CASSLRTSGPLDTQYF. CDR3 in DNA: TGTGCCAGCAGCCTACGGACTAGCGGGCCCCTGGATACGCAGTATTTT.

This rearrangement joins TRBV7-7 to TRBJ2-1; 10 bases line up with TRBD2. CDR1 is SSHAT, CDR2 FNYEAQ, per germline (reference sequence). This CDR3 is 15 amino acids long. Trimming took 5 bases from V and 9 from J; bases not matched to a gene: 10. CDR3 DNA: TGTGCCAGCAGCCCGGGAGCGGGAGGGCTTAGTGAGCAGTTCTTC. It is translated as CASSPGAGGLSEQFF.

The gene calls are TRBV7-2 and TRBJ2-3; the D gene is possibly TRBD2 (6 bases). The ends were cut back, 5 bases at V and 0 bases at J, with 18 bases in the middle. The CDR3 loop spans 17 amino acids. Germline V gives CDR1 SGHTA, CDR2 FQGNSA. The CDR3 DNA is TGTGCCAGCAGCCCGCCCGAGCGGAGGGCAAGCACAGATACGCAGTATTTT. This encodes CASSPPERRASTDTQYF. The whole variable domain, filled in from reference TRBV7-2 and TRBJ2-3, reads GAGVSQSPSNKVTEKGKDVELRCDPISGHTALYWYRQSLGQGLEFLIYFQGNSAPDKSGLPSDRFSAERTGGSVSTLTIQRTQQEDSAVYLCASSPPERRASTDTQYFGPGTRLTVL.

The V gene is TRBV19, the J gene TRBJ2-7; 8 bases fit TRBD2. With V trimmed by 5 bases and J by 0 bases, 6 bases remained unmatched. Germline CDR1 and CDR2: LNHDA and SQIVND (reference sequence). The CDR3 has 15 residues. The CDR3 region has the DNA TGTGCCAGTAGTCCCCGGGGGGGACCCTCCTACGAGCAGTACTTC. Residues: CASSPRGGPSYEQYF. The variable domain in full, completed from reference TRBV19 and TRBJ2-7, reads DGGITQSPKYLFRKEGQNVTLSCEQNLNHDAMYWYRQDPGQGLRLIYYSQIVNDFQKGDIAEGYSVSREKKESFPLTVTSAQKNPTAFYLCASSPRGGPSYEQYFGPGTRLTVT.

The rearrangement joins TRBV2 to TRBJ2-2, with 8 bases aligning to TRBD2. The junction had 8 bases not matched to a gene; V was cut back by 4 bases and J by 4 bases. CDR3 length equals 16 residues. Germline-derived CDR1 and CDR2 are SNHLY and FYNNEI. The CDR3 protein is CASSGQAGVSTGELFF. The CDR3, as DNA: TGTGCCAGCAGTGGTCAAGCGGGAGTGAGCACCGGGGAGCTGTTTTTT.

The V and J genes are TRBV6-6 and TRBJ1-1; weak D call: TRBD1 (5 bases). Germline CDR1 and CDR2: MNHNY and SVGAGI (reference sequence). The CDR3 is 13 amino acids. V gave up 6 bases and J gave up 6 bases, with 14 bases separating them. Here the CDR3 DNA reads TGTGCCAGCAGCCCCAGGGAAGAGGCTGAAGCTTTCTTT. Translation gives CASSPREEAEAFF.

V gene TRBV29-1 combines with J gene TRBJ1-1; the match to TRBD1 covers 8 bases. The CDR3 is 14 amino acids. The V segment lost 8 bases and the J segment 3 bases; nucleotides outside the gene matches: 11. Per germline, CDR1 SQVTM and CDR2 ANQGSEA. CDR3 region: CSIDRGRGYTEAFF. CDR3 sequence (DNA): TGCAGCATAGACAGGGGCAGAGGGTACACTGAAGCTTTCTTT. Looking up the rest from reference TRBV29-1 and TRBJ1-1 gives the full variable domain: SAVISQKPSRDICQRGTSLTIQCQVDSQVTMMFWYRQQPGQSLTLIATANQGSEATYESGFVIDKFPISRPNLTFSTLTVSNMSPEDSSIYLCSIDRGRGYTEAFFGQGTRLTVV.

This clone was seen just once. The chain couples TRBV6-5 to TRBJ1-4; D ambiguous. Between the trimmed V and J ends, which lost 7 bases and 3 bases, there was a span of 6 bases. The CDR3 has 12 residues. The germline CDR1 and CDR2 sequences are MNHEY and SVGAGI. In DNA form, the CDR3 reads TGTGCCAGCACCCCGGCTAATGAAAAACTGTTTTTT. Translated, it gives CASTPANEKLFF.

The chain recombines TRBV27 with TRBJ1-6; D is uncertain. CDR1 is MNHEY and CDR2 is SMNVEV in the germline V gene (reference sequence). Trimming pared 5 bases from V and 0 bases from J, leaving 8 bases between. This CDR3 is built from 15 residues. CDR3 sequence reads: CASSAGSSYNSPLHF. CDR3 DNA sequence: TGTGCCAGCAGTGCCGGTAGCTCCTATAATTCACCCCTCCACTTT.

This rearrangement joins TRBV7-2 to TRBJ1-1; 7 nucleotides align to TRBD1. Germline V CDR1 and CDR2: SGHTA, FQGNSA. V lost 5 bases to trimming and J lost 2 bases; unmatched junction nucleotides: 5. The CDR3 runs to 14 residues. The CDR3 DNA reads as TGTGCCAGCAGCCTCGGGACAGCCAACACTGAAGCTTTCTTT. This codes for CASSLGTANTEAFF.

This clone came up a few times. The V and J genes are TRBV19 and TRBJ2-2, with D possibly being TRBD1 (5 bases). Per the germline V gene, CDR1 is LNHDA and CDR2 is SQIVND (reference sequence). The CDR3 is 15 amino acids. V lost 3 bases and J lost 1, with 9 bases in between. CDR3 nucleotide sequence: TGTGCCAGTAGTATGGCAGGGCTGAACACCGGGGAGCTGTTTTTT. Translated: CASSMAGLNTGELFF.